A single sample gave rise to the 29 T cell receptor beta chains below, sequenced in a study of T cell responses to AZD1222 COVID-19 vaccine. Only in-frame clones appear in the TCRdb table, and some are missing; sequencing was by immunoSEQ multiplex PCR. The sample lists about 130,000 clones; roughly 90% were seen once. Source: peripheral blood, taken 28 days after the second AZD1222 dose. The receptors were gathered from an adult who received the AZD1222 COVID-19 vaccine.

The chain uses TRBV7-2 and TRBJ1-3, with TRBD1 matching over 7 bases. The CDR3 consists of 15 residues. V lost 1 base to trimming and J lost 4 bases; unmatched junction nucleotides: 4. Germline loops: CDR1 SGHTA, CDR2 FQGNSA. The CDR3 protein is CASSLVTGVGNTIYF. CDR3 coding DNA: TGTGCCAGCAGCTTAGTAACAGGGGTAGGAAACACCATATATTTT.

The genes are TRBV6-4 and TRBJ2-1, with TRBD1 matching over 9 bases. CDR1 MRHNA and CDR2 SNTAGT come from the germline V gene. The length of the CDR3 is 14 residues. With 5 bases clipped from V and 9 bases from J, the junction kept 8 bases outside the gene matches. The CDR3, as DNA: TGTGCCAGCAGTCCCCGGGACAGGGTAGGTGAGCAGTTCTTC. This gives the protein CASSPRDRVGEQFF.

The CDR3, as DNA: TGCGCCAGCAGCCAAGGAGGAGCTAGCGGGGGGGCGGAGACCCAGTACTTC. Its protein product is CASSQGGASGGAETQYF. The chain couples TRBV4-3 to TRBJ2-5; 12 bases match TRBD2. The CDR3 spans 17 residues. Germline values: CDR1 LGHNA, CDR2 YSLEER. V lost 1 base to trimming and J lost 5 bases; unmatched junction nucleotides: 8.

This chain uses TRBV11-3 with TRBJ1-1, with 9 bases that match TRBD1. The CDR3 is 15 residues long. Germline trimming cut 7 bases from V and 3 bases from J; bases unmatched to any gene: 9. Germline V lookup: CDR1 SGHNT, CDR2 YENEEA. CDR3 DNA: TGTGCCAGCACCCCGGGACAGGGTATCTACACTGAAGCTTTCTTT. It yields the protein CASTPGQGIYTEAFF.

The V and J genes are TRBV9 and TRBJ1-2, with D unresolved. This CDR3 is built from 16 residues. The germline CDR1 and CDR2 sequences are SGDLS and YYNGEE. Trimming cost V 0 bases and J 3 bases, with 15 bases left between them. The DNA for the CDR3 is TGTGCCAGCAGCGTAGTGTCTCCTCAAAGGGACTATGGCTACACCTTC. Translated, it gives CASSVVSPQRDYGYTF.

The rearrangement joins TRBV30 to TRBJ2-6; D unclear. Germline loops: CDR1 GTSNPN, CDR2 SVGIG (reference sequence). This CDR3 has 17 residues. V dropped 1 base and J dropped 1 base, with 14 bases sitting between them. CDR3 amino acids: CAWSDPIRWSGANVLTF. CDR3 nucleotide sequence: TGTGCCTGGAGTGATCCTATACGGTGGTCTGGGGCCAACGTCCTGACTTTC. Combining the CDR3 with reference TRBV30 and TRBJ2-6 gives the whole variable domain SQTIHQWPATLVQPVGSPLSLECTVEGTSNPNLYWYRQAAGRGLQLLFYSVGIGQISSEVPQNLSASRPQDRQFILSSKKLLLSDSGFYLCAWSDPIRWSGANVLTFGAGSRLTVL.

The chain is built from TRBV5-5 and TRBJ2-7; 10 bases match TRBD1. The CDR3 totals 15 residues. Per the germline V gene, CDR1 is SGHKS and CDR2 is YYEKEE (reference sequence). After removal of 4 bases from V and 2 bases from J, the junction contained 6 bases not matched to a gene. CDR3 DNA sequence: TGTGCCAGCAGCCTAGCCGGACAGGGGGCCTACGAGCAGTACTTC. Translated: CASSLAGQGAYEQYF.

The count of this clone is one. The chain employs TRBV4-3 and TRBJ1-1; no clear D. Looked up from germline, CDR1 is LGHNA and CDR2 is YSLEER. This CDR3 comprises 13 residues. V gave up 4 bases and J gave up 5 bases, with 11 bases separating them. CDR3 sequence reads: CASSLSGLTEAFF. The CDR3 DNA reads as TGCGCCAGCAGCCTATCCGGGTTAACTGAAGCTTTCTTT.

This chain links TRBV7-2 with TRBJ2-5, with 7 bases fitting TRBD2. V trimming: 0 bases; J trimming: 7 bases; junction bases outside the gene matches: 2. This CDR3 region has 13 residues. CDR1 is SGHTA and CDR2 is FQGNSA in the germline V gene. CDR3 residues: CASSLAPGGTQYF. The CDR3 nucleotides are TGTGCCAGCAGCTTAGCCCCGGGAGGGACCCAGTACTTC.

V and J are TRBV24-1 and TRBJ2-1, with D perhaps assigned TRBD1 or TRBD2 (5 bases each). Germline values: CDR1 KGHDR, CDR2 SFDVKD. With 8 bases removed from V and 9 bases from J, the gap between germline ends came to 22 bases. There are 15 residues in the CDR3. CDR3 bases: TGTGCCACCACCCCCTCCCTCGCTGGGACGGCTGAGCAGTTCTTC. This codes for CATTPSLAGTAEQFF.

The chain joins TRBV11-3 to TRBJ2-1; 13 bases match TRBD2. This CDR3 spans 15 amino acids. V was pared by 5 bases and J by 4 bases, with 2 bases of the junction left unmatched. Germline V gene sequence: CDR1 SGHNT, CDR2 YENEEA. CDR3 residues: CASSVLAGGYNEQFF. In DNA, the CDR3 is TGTGCCAGCAGCGTACTAGCGGGGGGGTACAATGAGCAGTTCTTC. Full variable domain (outside the CDR3, taken from reference TRBV11-3 and TRBJ2-1): EAGVVQSPRYKIIEKKQPVAFWCNPISGHNTLYWYLQNLGQGPELLIRYENEEAVDDSQLPKDRFSAERLKGVDSTLKIQPAELGDSAVYLCASSVLAGGYNEQFFGPGTRLTVL.

CDR3 coding DNA: TGTGCCAGCAGCTTAAGGGCAGGGAGAGAAGGGACCCAGTACTTC. Encoded protein: CASSLRAGREGTQYF. The chain joins TRBV7-7 to TRBJ2-5, with D perhaps assigned TRBD1 or TRBD2 (5 bases each). This CDR3 is 15 amino acids long. Germline loops: CDR1 SSHAT, CDR2 FNYEAQ (reference sequence). V lost 2 bases and J 7 bases, leaving 17 bases between the germline ends.

This CDR3 reads CASSMTRGDRGNTIYF. The CDR3, as DNA: TGTGCCAGTAGTATGACTCGAGGGGACAGAGGAAACACCATATATTTT. The rearrangement uses TRBV19 and TRBJ1-3; TRBD1 aligns across 7 bases. Trimming took 3 bases from V and 4 from J; bases not matched to a gene: 9. This CDR3 has 16 amino acids. Germline values: CDR1 LNHDA, CDR2 SQIVND (reference sequence).

The chain has TRBV7-2 and TRBJ2-1, with D unresolved. V was clipped by 0 bases and J by 5 bases, with 8 bases between them. In germline, CDR1 is SGHTA, CDR2 FQGNSA. The CDR3 is 14 residues long. As DNA, the CDR3 is TGTGCCAGCAGCTTAGCTTGGGGAAACAATGAGCAGTTCTTC. This encodes CASSLAWGNNEQFF.

V usage is TRBV7-9 and J usage is TRBJ1-5; D gene uncertain. The CDR3 covers 15 residues. V lost 1 base to trimming and J lost 0 bases, with 7 bases between them. Germline CDR1 and CDR2: SEHNR and FQNEAQ (reference sequence). CDR3 protein: CASSLGRYSNQPQHF. DNA of the CDR3: TGTGCCAGCAGCTTAGGACGCTATAGCAATCAGCCCCAGCATTTT.

This clone was counted once. This chain links TRBV7-7 with TRBJ2-2; D is unclear. V was shortened by 5 bases and J by 5 bases, with 9 bases between the two germline ends. Germline CDR1 is SSHAT and CDR2 is FNYEAQ (reference sequence). The CDR3 totals 13 residues. Written as DNA, the CDR3 is TGTGCCAGCAGCCTGTTAGGGACCGGGGAGCTGTTTTTT. Translated: CASSLLGTGELFF.

This chain joins TRBV5-6 and TRBJ2-1; D is uncertain. The germline V gene encodes CDR1 SGHDT and CDR2 YYEEEE. V was pared by 1 base and J by 0 bases, with 5 bases between. The CDR3 consists of 14 residues. CDR3 DNA: TGTGCCAGCAGCTTGTACCACTCCTACAATGAGCAGTTCTTC. Its translation is CASSLYHSYNEQFF.

The chain couples TRBV14 to TRBJ2-2, with unresolved D. V dropped 0 bases and J dropped 5 bases, with 7 bases sitting between them. The CDR3 runs 14 residues. Germline-derived CDR1 and CDR2 are SGHDN and FVKESK. The CDR3 DNA sequence: TGTGCCAGCAGCCAAGATTTCGGGACCGGGGAGCTGTTTTTT. Translation: CASSQDFGTGELFF. Variable domain in full (rest from reference TRBV14 and TRBJ2-2): EAGVTQFPSHSVIEKGQTVTLRCDPISGHDNLYWYRRVMGKEIKFLLHFVKESKQDESGMPNNRFLAERTGGTYSTLKVQPAELEDSGVYFCASSQDFGTGELFFGEGSRLTVL.

This chain uses TRBV4-2 with TRBJ2-1; D gene unclear. The CDR3 sequence is 15 residues long. Trimming stripped 0 bases from V and 5 bases from J, with 11 bases between. Germline lookup yields CDR1 LGHNA and CDR2 YNFKEQ. The CDR3 reads CASSQDGTQNNEQFF. The DNA of the CDR3 is TGTGCCAGCAGCCAAGATGGAACACAGAACAATGAGCAGTTCTTC.

The chain has TRBV6-6 and TRBJ2-7; D is perhaps TRBD2 (5 bases). Germline loops: CDR1 MNHNY, CDR2 SVGAGI (reference sequence). The CDR3 is 15 residues long. With 6 bases removed from V and 5 bases from J, the gap between germline ends came to 20 bases. CDR3 amino acids: CASSESTEGLHEQYF. As DNA, the CDR3 is TGTGCCAGCAGCGAGAGCACAGAGGGCCTCCACGAGCAGTACTTC.

The genes are TRBV27 and TRBJ2-1; no reliable D call. Germline V gene lookup returns CDR1 MNHEY and CDR2 SMNVEV (reference sequence). This CDR3 comprises 15 residues. V shed 3 bases and J shed 0 bases, with 9 bases lying between them. CDR3 amino acids: CASSFGRPSYNEQFF. The DNA for the CDR3 is TGTGCCAGCAGTTTCGGACGGCCCTCCTACAATGAGCAGTTCTTC.

V usage is TRBV28 and J usage is TRBJ2-7; D is uncertain. The CDR3 is 11 residues long. Germline lookup yields CDR1 MDHEN and CDR2 SYDVKM. The V end lost 5 bases, the J end lost 4 bases, and 6 bases lay between the germline ends. CDR3 sequence: CASSPLYEQYF. CDR3 sequence (DNA): TGTGCCAGCAGTCCCCTTTACGAGCAGTACTTC.

The chain uses TRBV19 and TRBJ1-2, with 7 bases matching TRBD1. From germline, CDR1 is LNHDA and CDR2 SQIVND (reference sequence). The junction had 13 bases not matched to a gene; V was cut back by 5 bases and J by 7 bases. The length of the CDR3 is 15 residues. DNA of the CDR3: TGTGCCAGTAGTCCCAGTTTACAAGGGGGCTTTGGCTACACCTTC. This sequence encodes CASSPSLQGGFGYTF. Full variable domain (missing parts from reference TRBV19 and TRBJ1-2): DGGITQSPKYLFRKEGQNVTLSCEQNLNHDAMYWYRQDPGQGLRLIYYSQIVNDFQKGDIAEGYSVSREKKESFPLTVTSAQKNPTAFYLCASSPSLQGGFGYTFGSGTRLTVV.

The V gene is TRBV6-5, the J gene TRBJ1-5; D call uncertain. CDR1 is MNHEY, CDR2 SVGAGI, per germline. The V and J ends lost 6 bases and 5 bases respectively, with 11 bases between them. The CDR3 totals 13 residues. CDR3 residues: CASRLASDQPQHF. The CDR3 DNA follows: TGTGCCAGCAGATTGGCATCGGATCAGCCCCAGCATTTT.

The V gene is TRBV6-5, the J gene TRBJ1-5; D call uncertain. The germline gives CDR1 MNHEY, CDR2 SVGAGI. This CDR3 contains 12 residues. V gave up 10 bases and J gave up 7 bases, with 14 bases separating them. CDR3: CATHILGQPQHF. CDR3 DNA: TGTGCCACCCACATACTCGGGCAGCCCCAGCATTTT.

The rearrangement uses TRBV19 and TRBJ1-6; TRBD1 matches 7 bases. Germline CDR1 is LNHDA and CDR2 is SQIVND (reference sequence). Trimming took 1 base from V and 11 from J; bases not matched to a gene: 5. The CDR3 is 14 amino acids. DNA for the CDR3: TGTGCCAGTAGTATAGGAGGGGGCAGGACACCCCTCCACTTT. Amino acids: CASSIGGGRTPLHF.

The chain employs TRBV28 and TRBJ2-7; TRBD2 matches at 13 bases. Germline lookup yields CDR1 MDHEN and CDR2 SYDVKM. The CDR3 is made up of 17 amino acids. V was pared by 0 bases and J by 6 bases, with 8 bases of the junction left unmatched. CDR3: CASSLWKLAGGPGEQYF. The DNA of the CDR3 is TGTGCCAGCAGTTTATGGAAACTAGCGGGGGGGCCTGGCGAGCAGTACTTC.

The chain recombines TRBV5-4 with TRBJ1-4; D might be TRBD1 (5 bases). Germline V CDR1 and CDR2: SGHNT, YYREEE (reference sequence). V lost 3 bases and J lost 3, with 6 bases in between. This CDR3 contains 13 residues. The CDR3 coding sequence is TGTGCCAGCAGCTCGGGGGCTAATGAAAAACTGTTTTTT. Protein sequence: CASSSGANEKLFF.

The chain employs TRBV3-1 (or the pseudogene TRBV3-2) and TRBJ2-5; D may be TRBD2 (5 bases). The CDR3 spans 14 residues. V was clipped by 1 base and J by 2 bases, with 8 bases between them. CDR1 is LGHDT, CDR2 YNNKEL, per germline (reference sequence). The CDR3 spells CASSQAREQETQYF. DNA for the CDR3: TGTGCCAGCAGCCAAGCGAGGGAGCAAGAGACCCAGTACTTC.